The text below deals with one TCR beta chain. Trimming removed 1 base from V and 0 bases from J, with 13 bases in between. Germline assignment: CDR1 SGHAT and CDR2 FQNNGV. This CDR3 comprises 17 residues. The data originate from a study of cytomegalovirus exposure and HLA in healthy donors. This PCR relied on a set of 60 Vbeta primers and 13 Jbeta primers. Clones were read by immunoSEQ multiplex PCR, and TCRdb kept only the in-frame ones, dropping some. Of tens of thousands of clones listed, about 66% were seen once; the top ten hold over 4.5%. The sequence derives from a man aged 60 to 69 in good health and CMV-seropositive. The chain has TRBV11-2 and TRBJ2-1, with D maybe TRBD1 (5 bases). The sequenced sample was PBMCs. The CDR3 DNA is TGTGCCAGCAGCTTAGTCACAGGATTTAGCTCCTACAATGAGCAGTTCTTC. Translation gives CASSLVTGFSSYNEQFF.